This is a list of T cell receptor beta chains from one sample in a study of regulatory T cells in long-lasting Graves disease. TCRdb reprocessed the multiplex PCR reads via MiXCR and lists one record per CDR3 protein. The data hold around 300,000 distinct CDR3 sequences, with 22% observed a single time. This sample comprised peripheral blood mononuclear cells (PBMCs), obtained when the disease was refractory, from a patient treated with antithyroid drugs. The receptor source for this set is a female donor with Graves disease. Both conserved end residues are part of each CDR3. Clone size is stated in some rows and not others, as once, few, many or a class when expanded.

clone_size	v_call	j_call	cdr3_aa
few	TRBV20-1	TRBJ2-7	CSARVHYEQYF
-	TRBV5-1	TRBJ1-3	CASSRAGGLYSGNTIYF
once	TRBV6-9	TRBJ2-7	CASSYGEWALNYEQYF
-	TRBV7-3	TRBJ2-1	CASSSTSEFYNEQFF
many	TRBV6-1	TRBJ2-7	CASSEGMGGILGEQYF
many	TRBV7-2	TRBJ1-2	CASSLYDSSYGYTF
-	TRBV6-4	TRBJ2-3	CASSYAYFRTLTDTQYF
-	TRBV20-1	TRBJ1-2	CSARTGAGAEGNGYTF
few	TRBV6-2/TRBV6-3	TRBJ2-5	CASSYSGQGGETQYF
-	TRBV7-2	TRBJ1-5	CASSLWGQSNQPQHF
-	TRBV27	TRBJ1-3	CASSPNAQFLLGNTIYF
-	TRBV6-2/TRBV6-3	TRBJ2-6	CASSENKASGANVLTF
-	TRBV9	TRBJ2-7	CASSPERGPYEQYF
-	TRBV7-2	TRBJ2-5	CASSLGGKGEETQYF
-	TRBV27	TRBJ2-7	CASSGTSYEQYF
-	TRBV6-5	TRBJ1-1	CASSYSNLVNTEAFF
few	TRBV19	TRBJ2-5	CASSILGQPEETQYF
many	TRBV20-1	TRBJ2-7	CSAMRDIGEQYF
-	TRBV7-2	TRBJ1-1	CASSLASGGITEAFF
many	TRBV10-3	TRBJ2-7	CAISESWQEWGYEQYF
-	TRBV18	TRBJ1-5	CASSPQGSNDQPQHF
many	TRBV6-5	TRBJ1-1	CASSYSMLLAPEAFF
-	TRBV6-1	TRBJ1-5	CASSVTTNQPQHF
few	TRBV29-1	TRBJ2-7	CSVAPSRANEQYF
few	TRBV20-1	TRBJ2-7	CSARQAERYEQYF
many	TRBV28	TRBJ2-7	CASSSRSMYEQYF
many	TRBV6-2/TRBV6-3	TRBJ1-2	CASSRGMGGGYTF
many	TRBV2	TRBJ1-1	CASKAGANTEAFF
few	TRBV27	TRBJ2-2	CASSPGQGYGELFF
once	TRBV5-1	TRBJ2-5	CASSLDGRVQETQYF
-	TRBV20-1	TRBJ1-5	CSASQGAGQPQHF
many	TRBV28	TRBJ2-7	CASSSPGLQPHEQYF
-	TRBV6-5	TRBJ2-2	CASSYRGPRTGELFF